These T cell receptor beta chains were read from a single sample in a study of shared clonotypes between healthy human individuals. Only in-frame clones appear in the TCRdb table, and some are missing; sequencing was by immunoSEQ multiplex PCR. The table shows fewer than 1.6 million clones, with approximately 98.5% occurring only once. The sequenced sample consisted of naive CD4+ T cells sorted from blood. These receptor sequences come from a young man in good health. Both conserved end residues are part of each CDR3. The D gene is left open where the match is weak. A clone size is listed for some rows: how often the clone was seen (once, few, many), or a class if it is expanded.

NA NA TRBJ2-1 TRBV9 TGTGCCAGCAGCTTAGCGGACCACTTTAACAATGAGCAGTTCTTC CASSLADHFNNEQFF
TRBD1 NA TRBJ2-7 TRBV11-1 TGTGCCAGCAGCCAGGGCGGGACAGGGATCTACGAGCAGTACTTC CASSQGGTGIYEQYF
NA NA TRBJ1-3 TRBV7-8 TGTGCCAGCAGCTTGAGGGTGGGAAACACCATATATTTT CASSLRVGNTIYF
NA NA TRBJ1-5 TRBV18 TGTGCCAGCTCACCCGACAATAGCAATCAGCCCCAGCATTTT CASSPDNSNQPQHF
NA NA TRBJ1-1 TRBV18 TGTGCCAGCTCACCACCAAAGGGGTTGGGGTTGAACACTGAAGCTTTCTTT CASSPPKGLGLNTEAFF
TRBD1 NA TRBJ1-3 TRBV15 TGTGCCACCAGCAGAGATCTGGGGGACAGGTCCTCTGGAAACACCATATATTTT CATSRDLGDRSSGNTIYF
NA NA TRBJ1-4 TRBV7-8 TGTGCCAGCAGCTTAGCCGGGACATCAACTAATGAAAAACTGTTTTTT CASSLAGTSTNEKLFF
TRBD1 NA TRBJ2-1 TRBV2 TGTGCCAGCAGGAACACCGGGACAGGGGATGAGCAGTTCTTC CASRNTGTGDEQFF
TRBD1 NA TRBJ1-4 TRBV7-9 TGTGCCAGCAGCAAAGGGACAGGGAGGGAAAAACTGTTTTTT CASSKGTGREKLFF
TRBD1 NA TRBJ2-3 TRBV29-1 TGCAGCGTTGAAGGTCGAGGGGGCGAAGATACGCAGTATTTT CSVEGRGGEDTQYF
NA NA TRBJ2-3 TRBV6-5 TGTGCCAGCAGTTACAAAGGGGGCACAGATACGCAGTATTTT CASSYKGGTDTQYF
NA once TRBJ2-7 TRBV25-1 TGTGCCAGCAGTGAATCCCGGGGAGGAGGACAGACCTACGAGCAGTACTTC CASSESRGGGQTYEQYF
NA NA TRBJ2-7 TRBV10-1 TGCGCCAGCAGTGATCTTGGGAGTTGGGCTGACCCACTCTCCTACGAGCAGTACTTC CASSDLGSWADPLSYEQYF
TRBD2 NA TRBJ2-3 TRBV9 TGTGCCAGCAGCGTAGGGGGCCGGATTAGCGGGAGTACCTTGGCAGATACGCAGTATTTT CASSVGGRISGSTLADTQYF
TRBD1 NA TRBJ2-1 TRBV15 TGTGCCACCAGCGTCCGGGACAGGGGGTTAAATGAGCAGTTCTTC CATSVRDRGLNEQFF
TRBD2 NA TRBJ2-7 TRBV7-6 TGTGCCAGCAGCCCTGGTGGGACTAGCGGGACCTACGAGCAGTACTTC CASSPGGTSGTYEQYF
TRBD1 NA TRBJ2-3 TRBV6-1 TGTGCCAGCAGTGCCTTCGGACAGGGGACAGATACGCAGTATTTT CASSAFGQGTDTQYF
NA NA TRBJ2-7 TRBV23-1 TGCGCCAGCGCCCTTCACGGGCAGTACTTC CASALHGQYF
NA NA TRBJ2-2 TRBV6-4 TGTGCCAGCAGTGACTGGTTGACCGGGGAGCTGTTTTTT CASSDWLTGELFF
TRBD1 NA TRBJ1-4 TRBV28 TGTGCCAGCAGTTTAACCGGGACAGGGTACGAAAAACTGTTTTTT CASSLTGTGYEKLFF
NA NA TRBJ2-3 TRBV10-3 TGTGCCATCAGAGCAGGGGGAGGATCGGATACGCAGTATTTT CAIRAGGGSDTQYF